Below, 24 T cell receptor beta chains from the same sample are listed, as sequenced in a study of shared clonotypes between healthy human individuals (dated by TCRdb to about 2020). Libraries came from the immunoSEQ multiplex PCR assay. TCRdb provides this immuneACCESS table in a form limited to in-frame rearrangements. Some clones are lacking; in checked studies, under half of them reflect an unresolved V gene, and why the rest are absent is not known. The sample table holds about 800,000 clones, of which 90% to 98% were seen once. The ten most abundant clones make up roughly 0.23% of the sample. For the CD8 naive samples, CD45RO-negative cells were positively selected for CCR7, yielding a CD45RA+CCR7+ population from which TemRA cells were excluded. Sample: naive CD8+ T cells sorted from blood. Per the publication, the cell subset or site label means: CD45RA+CCR7+. These receptors came from a man younger than 45 in good health.

The count of this clone is one. This sequence joins TRBV11-2 and TRBJ2-5, with D perhaps matching TRBD1 (5 bases). Per germline, CDR1 SGHAT and CDR2 FQNNGV. Deletions cut 2 bases from V and 3 bases from J, with 13 bases between. The CDR3 loop spans 15 amino acids. This chain's CDR3 is CASSLWWTQEETQYF. The DNA of the CDR3 is TGTGCCAGCAGCTTATGGTGGACACAAGAAGAGACCCAGTACTTC.

This sequence joins TRBV7-6 and TRBJ2-5; D gene ambiguous. The CDR3 contains 16 residues. Trimming stripped 5 bases from V and 4 bases from J, with 20 bases between. From germline, CDR1 is SGHVS and CDR2 FNYEAQ. The CDR3 region is CASSPHLGEGRETQYF. The CDR3 DNA follows: TGTGCCAGCAGCCCCCACCTTGGGGAAGGCCGAGAGACCCAGTACTTC.

V usage is TRBV6-5 and J usage is TRBJ2-1, with TRBD1 matching over 10 bases. The CDR3 has 15 amino acids. The J segment lost 3 bases and the V segment lost 5 bases, leaving 4 bases of the junction unmatched. From germline, CDR1 is MNHEY and CDR2 SVGAGI. The CDR3 reads CASSRDRGFYNEQFF. In nucleotides, the CDR3 is TGTGCCAGCAGTCGGGACAGGGGCTTCTACAATGAGCAGTTCTTC.

This sequence joins TRBV28 and TRBJ2-3, with D perhaps matching TRBD2 (7 bases). This CDR3 comprises 20 residues. Germline CDR1 reads MDHEN; CDR2 reads SYDVKM. Trimming removed 1 base from V and 4 bases from J, with 27 bases in between. The CDR3 coding sequence is TGTGCCAGCAGTTTATTGATCGGTTCCCTCTCGCGGGGGCCCGCAGATACGCAGTATTTT. It codes for CASSLLIGSLSRGPADTQYF.

This clone was found once. The gene calls are TRBV25-1 and TRBJ1-1; the D gene is possibly TRBD1 (6 bases). With 1 base removed from V and 1 base from J, the gap between germline ends came to 10 bases. The CDR3 spans 15 residues. Germline V gene data show CDR1 as MGHDK and CDR2 as SYGVNS. DNA of the CDR3: TGTGCCAGCAGTGAATCGACACAGGGGAACACTGAAGCTTTCTTT. This sequence encodes CASSESTQGNTEAFF. Complete variable domain (other parts from reference TRBV25-1 and TRBJ1-1): EADIYQTPRYLVIGTGKKITLECSQTMGHDKMYWYQQDPGMELHLIHYSYGVNSTEKGDLSSESTVSRIRTEHFPLTLESARPSHTSQYLCASSESTQGNTEAFFGQGTRLTVV.

This clone was counted a few times. The genes are TRBV4-1 and TRBJ2-7, with 9 bases fitting TRBD2. Germline V lookup: CDR1 MGHRA, CDR2 YSYEKL. The CDR3 is 13 residues long. V trimming: 6 bases; J trimming: 4 bases; junction bases outside the gene matches: 4. CDR3 sequence: CASSPTSGYEQYF. CDR3 in DNA: TGCGCCAGCAGTCCGACTAGCGGTTACGAGCAGTACTTC.

The V gene is TRBV30, the J gene TRBJ2-7, with a tentative D call TRBD1 (5 bases). The CDR3 is 14 residues long. Germline loops: CDR1 GTSNPN, CDR2 SVGIG (reference sequence). The germline V and J ends were trimmed by 3 bases and 2 bases, with 14 bases remaining between them. The CDR3 bases are TGTGCCTGGAGAATGGAGAACAGGCCCTACGAGCAGTACTTC. Residues: CAWRMENRPYEQYF.

The V and J genes are TRBV4-1 and TRBJ2-7; 9 bases are shared with TRBD2. From germline, CDR1 is MGHRA and CDR2 YSYEKL. The CDR3 is made up of 16 amino acids. V gave up 0 bases and J gave up 2 bases; unmatched junction bases: 5. This chain's CDR3 is CASSQESPSGTYEQYF. The CDR3 DNA follows: TGCGCCAGCAGCCAAGAATCACCTAGCGGGACCTACGAGCAGTACTTC.

V is TRBV11-2 and J is TRBJ2-3, with 7 bases lining up with TRBD2. CDR3 size: 16 residues. Per germline, CDR1 SGHAT and CDR2 FQNNGV. The junction had 8 bases not matched to a gene; V was cut back by 1 base and J by 4 bases. The CDR3 region has the DNA TGTGCCAGCAGCTTAGTATGGCGGGAGAGCTCAGATACGCAGTATTTT. It codes for CASSLVWRESSDTQYF.

The gene calls are TRBV10-3 and TRBJ2-2; D unresolved. Looked up from germline, CDR1 is ENHRY and CDR2 is SYGVKD. The CDR3 covers 12 residues. V was shortened by 10 bases and J by 6 bases, with 12 bases between the two germline ends. This CDR3 reads CATQDSSGELFF. The CDR3, as DNA: TGTGCCACTCAGGATTCCTCCGGGGAGCTGTTTTTT.

CDR3 sequence reads: CASSPGGGGYEQYF. CDR3 nucleotide sequence: TGTGCCAGCAGCCCTGGCGGGGGCGGCTACGAGCAGTACTTC. This chain links TRBV9 with TRBJ2-7; possibly TRBD2 for D (7 bases). Per germline, CDR1 SGDLS and CDR2 YYNGEE. Trimming pared 4 bases from V and 3 bases from J, leaving 14 bases between. This CDR3 contains 14 residues.

Comment on this clone: The sample holds other DNA sequences that translate to the same CDR3. The CDR3 nucleotides are TGTGCCAGCAGTGCGACAGGTTTCTACGAGCAGTACTTC. It encodes CASSATGFYEQYF. The V gene is TRBV6-5, the J gene TRBJ2-7; D is possibly TRBD1 (6 bases). The V end lost 5 bases, the J end lost 3 bases, and 11 bases lay between the germline ends. Germline CDR1 is MNHEY and CDR2 is SVGAGI. CDR3 length: 13 residues.

The V call is TRBV27, the J call TRBJ2-5; no clear D. The CDR3 is made up of 11 amino acids. Looked up from germline, CDR1 is MNHEY and CDR2 is SMNVEV (reference sequence). Trimming took off 4 bases at V and 3 bases at J, with 3 bases between the two ends. CDR3 protein: CASSSEETQYF. Here the CDR3 DNA reads TGTGCCAGCAGTTCCGAAGAGACCCAGTACTTC.

The rearrangement links TRBV19 to TRBJ2-7; D tentatively fits TRBD1 or TRBD2 (5 bases each). The CDR3 length is 17 residues. The germline V gene encodes CDR1 LNHDA and CDR2 SQIVND (reference sequence). Trimming removed 1 base at V and 5 bases at J, with 21 bases between. CDR3 loop: CASSIGPVRGAEDEQYF. The DNA of the CDR3 is TGTGCCAGTAGTATAGGTCCGGTAAGAGGGGCCGAGGACGAGCAGTACTTC.

This chain joins TRBV29-1 and TRBJ1-2, with D perhaps matching TRBD1 (5 bases). The germline V gene encodes CDR1 SQVTM and CDR2 ANQGSEA. The CDR3 is 12 amino acids. The V gene lost 3 bases and the J gene lost 2 bases, with 7 bases spanning the gap. The CDR3 DNA reads TGCAGCGTTGAGGCAGGGAACTATGGCTACACCTTC. It codes for CSVEAGNYGYTF. Drawing the rest from reference TRBV29-1 and TRBJ1-2, the complete variable domain is SAVISQKPSRDICQRGTSLTIQCQVDSQVTMMFWYRQQPGQSLTLIATANQGSEATYESGFVIDKFPISRPNLTFSTLTVSNMSPEDSSIYLCSVEAGNYGYTFGSGTRLTVV.

The rearrangement joins TRBV27 to TRBJ2-1; 9 positions agree with TRBD1. With V trimmed by 6 bases and J by 7 bases, 7 bases remained unmatched. Germline V gene data show CDR1 as MNHEY and CDR2 as SMNVEV (reference sequence). The CDR3 loop spans 14 amino acids. In DNA form, the CDR3 reads TGTGCCAGCAGCTTGAGACAGGGGGGTAATGAGCAGTTCTTC. Residues: CASSLRQGGNEQFF.

The V and J genes are TRBV5-4 and TRBJ1-1; the D is unclear. The CDR3 covers 15 residues. Trimming cost V 4 bases and J 2 bases, with 15 bases left between them. Germline V gene lookup returns CDR1 SGHNT and CDR2 YYREEE (reference sequence). The CDR3 region is CASSGTGSPNTEAFF. The DNA of the CDR3 is TGTGCCAGCAGCGGAACCGGGTCCCCCAACACTGAAGCTTTCTTT.

This chain links TRBV6-4 with TRBJ2-3, with TRBD2 matching over 9 bases. The germline gives CDR1 MRHNA, CDR2 SNTAGT. CDR3 length equals 13 residues. J gave up 5 bases and V 3 bases, and 0 bases lay outside the gene matches. CDR3 protein: CASSELAGDTQYF. CDR3 nucleotide sequence: TGTGCCAGCAGTGAACTAGCGGGAGATACGCAGTATTTT.

This chain links TRBV9 with TRBJ2-4; D not resolved. The CDR3 extends over 12 amino acids. The germline gives CDR1 SGDLS, CDR2 YYNGEE. Deletions cut 3 bases from V and 3 bases from J, with 4 bases between. The chain's CDR3 is CASSADKNIQYF. The CDR3 coding sequence is TGTGCCAGCAGCGCCGACAAAAACATTCAGTACTTC.

The rearrangement uses TRBV9 and TRBJ2-5; the D gene could be TRBD1 or TRBD2 (7 bases each). Germline V CDR1 and CDR2: SGDLS, YYNGEE. Trimming cost V 3 bases and J 5 bases, with 14 bases left between them. The CDR3 is 14 amino acids. CDR3 DNA sequence: TGTGCCAGCAGCGCAGGGGGGGCATCCGAGACCCAGTACTTC. It yields the protein CASSAGGASETQYF.

This clone was picked up one time. J is TRBJ1-2 and V is TRBV7-3; 8 bases agree with TRBD1. J lost 4 bases, V lost 0 bases, and 1 base had no gene match. Germline assignment: CDR1 SGHTA and CDR2 FQGTGA. The CDR3 is 14 residues long. The DNA for the CDR3 is TGTGCCAGCAGCTTAACTGGGACAGGCTATGGCTACACCTTC. It codes for CASSLTGTGYGYTF. Supplemented by reference TRBV7-3 and TRBJ1-2, the full variable domain reads GAGVSQTPSNKVTEKGKYVELRCDPISGHTALYWYRQSLGQGPEFLIYFQGTGAADDSGLPNDRFFAVRPEGSVSTLKIQRTERGDSAVYLCASSLTGTGYGYTFGSGTRLTVV.

The chain uses TRBV2 and TRBJ2-1, with TRBD2 matching over 12 bases. V lost 6 bases and J lost 7; bases outside the gene matches: 10. Germline V gene sequence: CDR1 SNHLY, CDR2 FYNNEI. CDR3 length equals 16 residues. In DNA, the CDR3 is TGTGCCAGCAGGGAAAGACTAGCGGGAGTTGAAAATGAGCAGTTCTTC. Translation gives CASRERLAGVENEQFF.

Comment on this clone: The sample contains more than one DNA sequence encoding this CDR3. The J gene is TRBJ2-7, the V gene TRBV28; unclear D gene. V dropped 3 bases and J dropped 5 bases, with 8 bases sitting between them. The germline gives CDR1 MDHEN, CDR2 SYDVKM. This CDR3 has 12 amino acids. CDR3 sequence reads: CASSLGWDEQYF. The CDR3 DNA reads as TGTGCCAGCAGTTTGGGTTGGGACGAGCAGTACTTC.

This clone has just one count. The chain carries TRBV19 and TRBJ2-7, with a weak D call TRBD1 (5 bases). CDR3 length equals 15 residues. Germline values: CDR1 LNHDA, CDR2 SQIVND (reference sequence). V lost 3 bases and J 2 bases, leaving 14 bases between the germline ends. CDR3 sequence: CASSMGLDRAYEQYF. The CDR3 DNA sequence: TGTGCCAGTAGTATGGGGCTAGATCGGGCCTACGAGCAGTACTTC.